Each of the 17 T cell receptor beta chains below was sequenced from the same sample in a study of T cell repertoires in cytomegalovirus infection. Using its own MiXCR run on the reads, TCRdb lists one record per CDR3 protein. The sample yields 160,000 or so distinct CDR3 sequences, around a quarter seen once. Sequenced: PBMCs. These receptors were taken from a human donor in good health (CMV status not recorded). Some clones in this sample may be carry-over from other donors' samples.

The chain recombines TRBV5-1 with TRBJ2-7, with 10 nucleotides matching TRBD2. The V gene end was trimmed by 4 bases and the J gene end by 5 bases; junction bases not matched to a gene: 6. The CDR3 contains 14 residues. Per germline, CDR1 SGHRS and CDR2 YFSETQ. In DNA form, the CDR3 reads TGCGCCAGCAGCCCCGGGACTAGCGACAACGAGCAGTACTTC. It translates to CASSPGTSDNEQYF.

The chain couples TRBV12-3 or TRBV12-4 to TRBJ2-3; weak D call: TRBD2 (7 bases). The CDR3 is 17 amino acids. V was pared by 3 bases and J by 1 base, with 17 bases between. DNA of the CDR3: TGTGCCAGCAGTTTTGGGGGGGCAAGACGCCGCACAGATACGCAGTATTTT. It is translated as CASSFGGARRRTDTQYF.

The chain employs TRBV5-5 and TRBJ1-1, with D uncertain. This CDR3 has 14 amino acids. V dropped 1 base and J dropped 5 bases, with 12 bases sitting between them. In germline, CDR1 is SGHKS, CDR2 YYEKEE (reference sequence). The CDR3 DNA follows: TGTGCCAGCAGCTTGCCCACCCCTTTTACTGAAGCTTTCTTT. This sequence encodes CASSLPTPFTEAFF.

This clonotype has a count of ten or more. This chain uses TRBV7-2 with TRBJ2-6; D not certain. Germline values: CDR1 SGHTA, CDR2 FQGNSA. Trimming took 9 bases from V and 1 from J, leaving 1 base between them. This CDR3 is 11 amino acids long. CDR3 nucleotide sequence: TGTGCCAGTTCTGGGGCCAACGTCCTGACTTTC. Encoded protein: CASSGANVLTF.

CDR3 sequence reads: CASSYLGQGISYEQYF. CDR3 nucleotide sequence: TGTGCCAGCAGTTACCTTGGACAGGGGATCTCCTACGAGCAGTACTTC. The genes are TRBV6-5 and TRBJ2-7; 9 nucleotides agree with TRBD1. Germline lookup yields CDR1 MNHEY and CDR2 SVGAGI. This CDR3 region has 16 residues. The V gene end was trimmed by 2 bases and the J gene end by 0 bases; junction bases not matched to a gene: 5.

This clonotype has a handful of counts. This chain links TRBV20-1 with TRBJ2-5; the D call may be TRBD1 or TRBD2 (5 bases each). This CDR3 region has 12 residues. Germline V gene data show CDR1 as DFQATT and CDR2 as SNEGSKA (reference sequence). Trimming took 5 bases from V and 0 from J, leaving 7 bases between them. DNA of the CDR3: TGCAGTGCTGGGACGCACCAAGAGACCCAGTACTTC. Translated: CSAGTHQETQYF.

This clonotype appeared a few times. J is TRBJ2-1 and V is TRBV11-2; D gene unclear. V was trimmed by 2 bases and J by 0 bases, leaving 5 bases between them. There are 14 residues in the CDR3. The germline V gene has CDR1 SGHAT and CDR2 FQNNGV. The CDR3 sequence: CASSLPFSYNEQFF. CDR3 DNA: TGTGCCAGCAGCTTACCCTTCTCCTACAATGAGCAGTTCTTC.

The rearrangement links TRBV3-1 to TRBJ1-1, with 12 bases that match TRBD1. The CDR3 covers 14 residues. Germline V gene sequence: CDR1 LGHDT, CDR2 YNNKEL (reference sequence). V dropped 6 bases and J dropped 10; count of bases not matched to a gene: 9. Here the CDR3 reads CASSPPGQGARAFF. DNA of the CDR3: TGTGCCAGCAGTCCTCCGGGACAGGGGGCAAGAGCTTTCTTT.

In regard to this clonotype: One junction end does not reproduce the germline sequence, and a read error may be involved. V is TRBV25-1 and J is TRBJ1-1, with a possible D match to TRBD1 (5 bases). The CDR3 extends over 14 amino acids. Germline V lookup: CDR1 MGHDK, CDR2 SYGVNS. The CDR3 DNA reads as TGTGCCAGCAACACGTGGGACGGTGACACTGAGGCTTTCTTT. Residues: CASNTWDGDTEAFF.

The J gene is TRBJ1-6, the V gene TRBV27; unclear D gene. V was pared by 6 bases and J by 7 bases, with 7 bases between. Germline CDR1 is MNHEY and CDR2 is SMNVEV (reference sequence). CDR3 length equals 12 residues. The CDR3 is CASRRENSPLHF. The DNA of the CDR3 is TGTGCCAGCAGGAGGGAAAATTCACCCCTCCACTTT.

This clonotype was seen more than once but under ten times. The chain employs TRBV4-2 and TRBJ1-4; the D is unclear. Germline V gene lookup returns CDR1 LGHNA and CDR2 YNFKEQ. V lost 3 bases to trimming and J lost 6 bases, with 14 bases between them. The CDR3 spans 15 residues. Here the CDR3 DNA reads TGTGCCAGCAGCCAGTCGCTTCGCGGGGATGAAAAACTGTTTTTT. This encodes CASSQSLRGDEKLFF.

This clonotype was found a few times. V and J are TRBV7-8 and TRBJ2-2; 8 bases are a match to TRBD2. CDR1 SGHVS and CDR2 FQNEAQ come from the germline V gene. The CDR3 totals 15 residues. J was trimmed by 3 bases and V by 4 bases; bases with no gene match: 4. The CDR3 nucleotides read TGTGCCAGCAGCTCCCGGGGGGGCTACACCGGGGAGCTGTTTTTT. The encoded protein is CASSSRGGYTGELFF.

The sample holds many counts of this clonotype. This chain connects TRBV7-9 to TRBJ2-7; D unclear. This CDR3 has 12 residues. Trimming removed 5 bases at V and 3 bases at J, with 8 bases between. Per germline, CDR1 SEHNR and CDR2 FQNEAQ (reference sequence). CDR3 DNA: TGTGCCAGCAGCGGCGATAGCTACGAGCAGTACTTC. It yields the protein CASSGDSYEQYF. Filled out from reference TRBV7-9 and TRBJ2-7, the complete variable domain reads DTGVSQNPRHKITKRGQNVTFRCDPISEHNRLYWYRQTLGQGPEFLTYFQNEAQLEKSRLLSDRFSAERPKGSFSTLEIQRTEQGDSAMYLCASSGDSYEQYFGPGTRLTVT.

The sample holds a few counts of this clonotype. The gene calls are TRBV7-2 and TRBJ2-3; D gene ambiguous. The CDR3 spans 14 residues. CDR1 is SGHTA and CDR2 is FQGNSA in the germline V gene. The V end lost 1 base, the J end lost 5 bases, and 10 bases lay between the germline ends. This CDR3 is CASSLEVGRDTQYF. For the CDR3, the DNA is TGTGCCAGCAGCTTAGAGGTGGGCCGAGATACGCAGTATTTT.

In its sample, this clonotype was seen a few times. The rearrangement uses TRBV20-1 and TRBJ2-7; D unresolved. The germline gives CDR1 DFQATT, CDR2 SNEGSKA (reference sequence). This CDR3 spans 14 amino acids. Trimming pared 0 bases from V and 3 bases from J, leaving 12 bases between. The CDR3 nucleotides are TGCAGTGCTAGAGATCCGGATGGGGTCTACGAGCAGTACTTC. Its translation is CSARDPDGVYEQYF.

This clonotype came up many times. The CDR3 DNA reads TGTGCCAGCAGCCCCGGACGGGACATCTATGGCTACACCTTC. It encodes CASSPGRDIYGYTF. V usage is TRBV7-2 and J usage is TRBJ1-2, with D perhaps TRBD1 (6 bases). This CDR3 spans 14 amino acids. Germline CDR1 reads SGHTA; CDR2 reads FQGNSA. V was shortened by 5 bases and J by 4 bases, with 14 bases between the two germline ends.

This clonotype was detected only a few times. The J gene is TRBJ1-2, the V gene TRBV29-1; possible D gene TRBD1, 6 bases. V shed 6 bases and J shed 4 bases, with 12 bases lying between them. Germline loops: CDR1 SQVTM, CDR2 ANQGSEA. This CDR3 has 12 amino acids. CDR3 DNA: TGCAGCGTAAACAGGGCCCGCTATGGCTACACCTTC. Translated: CSVNRARYGYTF.